This T cell receptor beta chain emerged from a study of cytomegalovirus exposure and HLA in healthy donors. CDR3 length: 13 amino acids. The germline CDR1 and CDR2 sequences are SGDLS and YYNGEE. Trimming left V 3 bases short and J 10 bases short, with 16 bases between. A multiplex PCR was run with 60 Vbeta primers and 13 Jbeta primers. Assay used: immunoSEQ multiplex PCR; TCRdb lists only in-frame clones, some missing. The listing records approximately 120,000 clones. Points on this clone: Its antigen remains unknown.

General study findings and limits: The number of N-insertions in an Asian-associated ancestry cluster was reportedly below the approximately 690-donor mean in a later analysis. Analysis performed later found roughly 18,000 TCR beta sequences associated with HLA alleles at 0.05 false discovery rate.

The sample consisted of PBMCs. This TCR was sampled from a man aged 25 to 45 in good health and CMV-seronegative. This chain connects TRBV9 to TRBJ1-1; a possible D gene is TRBD1 (6 bases). The DNA for the CDR3 is TGTGCCAGCAGCGGAGGTCGGGGGGCGAGAGCTTTCTTT. Translation gives CASSGGRGARAFF.